The 32 T cell receptor beta chains below come from one sample, sequenced in a study of cytomegalovirus exposure and HLA in healthy donors. Use of 60 Vbeta and 13 Jbeta primers characterized the PCR. The repertoire was sequenced with immunoSEQ multiplex PCR; TCRdb's copy has only in-frame clones and lacks some. The sample holds a few hundred thousand clones, roughly 80% seen once. Material: PBMCs. The receptors derive from a man aged 25-40 years in good health and CMV-seronegative.

The rearrangement links TRBV28 to TRBJ2-7; TRBD2 might be the D (6 bases). The CDR3 extends over 14 amino acids. V lost 2 bases to trimming and J lost 6 bases, with 14 bases between them. Germline lookup yields CDR1 MDHEN and CDR2 SYDVKM. The CDR3 protein is CASSLGMGGAEQYF. The CDR3, as DNA: TGTGCCAGCAGTTTAGGAATGGGCGGGGCCGAGCAGTACTTC.

The chain joins TRBV7-3 to TRBJ2-2, with D possibly matching TRBD1 (6 bases). The CDR3 extends over 15 amino acids. Germline V lookup: CDR1 SGHTA, CDR2 FQGTGA. Deletions cut 3 bases from V and 2 bases from J, with 10 bases between. CDR3 amino acids: CASSLRTVNTGELFF. Written as DNA, the CDR3 is TGTGCCAGCAGCTTGAGGACAGTAAACACCGGGGAGCTGTTTTTT.

The gene calls are TRBV6-4 and TRBJ1-2; 8 nucleotides match TRBD1. CDR3 size: 14 residues. Looked up from germline, CDR1 is MRHNA and CDR2 is SNTAGT. V shed 6 bases, J shed 4 bases, and the junction held 7 bases outside the gene matches. CDR3 bases: TGTGCCAGCAGATCCAGGGGGCGGGGCTATGGCTACACCTTC. Translated, it gives CASRSRGRGYGYTF.

The chain carries TRBV7-3 and TRBJ2-5; unclear D gene. The germline V and J ends were trimmed by 1 base and 4 bases, with 13 bases remaining between them. The CDR3 has 15 amino acids. Germline CDR1 SGHTA, CDR2 FQGTGA. The DNA of the CDR3 is TGTGCCAGCAGCTTAATAGGCGGAGACGTAGAGACCCAGTACTTC. It translates to CASSLIGGDVETQYF.

The J gene is TRBJ2-2, the V gene TRBV7-8; TRBD1 aligns across 7 bases. The germline V gene has CDR1 SGHVS and CDR2 FQNEAQ. V gave up 6 bases and J gave up 2 bases; unmatched junction bases: 6. This CDR3 contains 15 residues. CDR3 bases: TGTGCCAGCAGGCCACAGGGGATAAACACCGGGGAGCTGTTTTTT. It specifies CASRPQGINTGELFF. Based on the CDR3 plus reference TRBV7-8 and TRBJ2-2, the full variable domain is GAGVSQSPRYKVAKRGQDVALRCDPISGHVSLFWYQQALGQGPEFLTYFQNEAQLDKSGLPSDRFFAERPEGSVSTLKIQRTQQEDSAVYLCASRPQGINTGELFFGEGSRLTVL.

The V gene is TRBV9, the J gene TRBJ2-1, with 7 bases aligning to TRBD2. The germline V gene has CDR1 SGDLS and CDR2 YYNGEE. This CDR3 contains 16 residues. With 2 bases clipped from V and 0 bases from J, the junction kept 5 bases outside the gene matches. CDR3: CASSVSGGLSYNEQFF. In DNA form, the CDR3 reads TGTGCCAGCAGCGTTTCGGGGGGTCTCTCCTACAATGAGCAGTTCTTC. The full variable domain, rest sourced from reference TRBV9 and TRBJ2-1, is DSGVTQTPKHLITATGQRVTLRCSPRSGDLSVYWYQQSLDQGLQFLIQYYNGEERAKGNILERFSAQQFPDLHSELNLSSLELGDSALYFCASSVSGGLSYNEQFFGPGTRLTVL.

The chain recombines TRBV5-1 with TRBJ2-1, with TRBD1 as a possible D gene (6 bases). The CDR3 is 12 residues long. The germline V and J ends were trimmed by 5 bases and 5 bases, with 8 bases remaining between them. Germline V lookup: CDR1 SGHRS, CDR2 YFSETQ. The CDR3 nucleotides read TGCGCCAGCAGGTACAGGGACAATGAGCAGTTCTTC. Encoded protein: CASRYRDNEQFF.

This chain connects TRBV25-1 to TRBJ2-3, with TRBD1 matching 9 bases. The CDR3 covers 15 residues. CDR1 and CDR2 (germline): MGHDK, SYGVNS. The ends lost 5 bases at V and 4 bases at J; junction bases unmatched: 7. This CDR3 reads CASSPRQGGSDTQYF. The CDR3 bases are TGTGCCAGCAGTCCCCGACAGGGGGGGTCAGATACGCAGTATTTT.

The V and J genes are TRBV7-9 and TRBJ2-7, with a tentative D call TRBD1 (5 bases). V was pared by 0 bases and J by 2 bases, with 11 bases between. CDR1 SEHNR and CDR2 FQNEAQ come from the germline V gene (reference sequence). The CDR3 consists of 15 residues. In DNA form, the CDR3 reads TGTGCCAGCAGCTTAGCCTTTTTAGGGGCCTACGAGCAGTACTTC. Residues: CASSLAFLGAYEQYF.

The chain is built from TRBV6-5 and TRBJ2-3, with 9 bases aligning to TRBD2. V shed 6 bases and J 6 bases; nucleotides not matched to a gene: 10. Germline CDR1 MNHEY, CDR2 SVGAGI. This CDR3 region has 15 residues. CDR3 region: CASSLYAGGLDTQYF. CDR3 sequence (DNA): TGTGCCAGCAGCCTTTATGCGGGGGGGTTGGATACGCAGTATTTT.

The CDR3 protein is CASSETPGQGIYGYTF. The CDR3 DNA sequence: TGTGCCAGCAGTGAAACACCGGGACAGGGGATCTATGGCTACACCTTC. The rearrangement joins TRBV6-1 to TRBJ1-2; 10 bases align to TRBD1. CDR3 length: 16 amino acids. Germline V gene lookup returns CDR1 MNHNS and CDR2 SASEGT. The V gene end was trimmed by 2 bases and the J gene end by 4 bases; junction bases not matched to a gene: 7.

The rearrangement uses TRBV15 and TRBJ2-7; possibly TRBD2 for D (6 bases). This CDR3 has 15 amino acids. Looked up from germline, CDR1 is LNHNV and CDR2 is YYDKDF (reference sequence). The V and J ends lost 4 bases and 6 bases respectively, with 19 bases between them. CDR3 sequence (DNA): TGTGCCACCAGCAAAGAATCCGGGGACTCCAGCGAGCAGTACTTC. It specifies CATSKESGDSSEQYF.

The rearrangement uses TRBV6-1 and TRBJ1-2; tentative D call: TRBD1 (6 bases). There are 14 residues in the CDR3. Trimming pared 6 bases from V and 3 bases from J, leaving 14 bases between. Germline values: CDR1 MNHNS, CDR2 SASEGT. CDR3 in amino acids: CASRPRTDHYGYTF. The CDR3 DNA reads as TGTGCCAGCAGGCCAAGGACAGACCACTATGGCTACACCTTC.

The CDR3 spells CASGPPVFTGISIDQPQHF. CDR3 nucleotides: TGTGCCAGCGGCCCACCAGTCTTTACAGGGATTTCTATTGATCAGCCCCAGCATTTT. V usage is TRBV7-2 and J usage is TRBJ1-5; D is possibly TRBD1 (6 bases). The CDR3 totals 19 residues. Trimming took 8 bases from V and 5 from J, leaving 31 bases between them. Germline loops: CDR1 SGHTA, CDR2 FQGNSA. The full variable domain, with the rest looked up from reference TRBV7-2 and TRBJ1-5, is GAGVSQSPSNKVTEKGKDVELRCDPISGHTALYWYRQSLGQGLEFLIYFQGNSAPDKSGLPSDRFSAERTGGSVSTLTIQRTQQEDSAVYLCASGPPVFTGISIDQPQHFGDGTRLSIL.

The chain couples TRBV5-1 to TRBJ1-6; D ambiguous. CDR3 size: 15 residues. Germline V gene lookup returns CDR1 SGHRS and CDR2 YFSETQ. Trimming removed 4 bases at V and 9 bases at J, with 17 bases between. The CDR3 here is CASSDSGERGSPLHF. The CDR3 nucleotides read TGCGCCAGCAGCGATTCCGGGGAGCGGGGTTCACCCCTCCACTTT. Based on the CDR3 plus reference TRBV5-1 and TRBJ1-6, the full variable domain is KAGVTQTPRYLIKTRGQQVTLSCSPISGHRSVSWYQQTPGQGLQFLFEYFSETQRNKGNFPGRFSGRQFSNSRSEMNVSTLELGDSALYLCASSDSGERGSPLHFGNGTRLTVT.

The chain couples TRBV7-2 to TRBJ1-5; no firm D call. With 5 bases removed from V and 4 bases from J, the gap between germline ends came to 6 bases. The CDR3 totals 12 residues. Per germline, CDR1 SGHTA and CDR2 FQGNSA. DNA for the CDR3: TGTGCCAGCAGCCCCGCGAATCAGCCCCAGCATTTT. Translation: CASSPANQPQHF.

The genes are TRBV11-3 and TRBJ2-5; D is undetermined. The CDR3 contains 14 residues. Per germline, CDR1 SGHNT and CDR2 YENEEA. V was trimmed by 0 bases and J by 9 bases, leaving 14 bases between them. CDR3 in amino acids: CASSLDLLLNSQYF. CDR3 in DNA: TGTGCCAGCAGCTTAGACCTCCTATTGAACTCCCAGTACTTC. The complete variable domain, with remaining parts taken from reference TRBV11-3 and TRBJ2-5, reads EAGVVQSPRYKIIEKKQPVAFWCNPISGHNTLYWYLQNLGQGPELLIRYENEEAVDDSQLPKDRFSAERLKGVDSTLKIQPAELGDSAVYLCASSLDLLLNSQYFGPGTRLLVL.

The chain uses TRBV6-5 and TRBJ1-1; possible D gene TRBD1, 5 bases. Trimming cost V 5 bases and J 0 bases, with 10 bases left between them. The germline V gene encodes CDR1 MNHEY and CDR2 SVGAGI. CDR3 length: 14 residues. The CDR3 loop reads CASSPTELNTEAFF. The CDR3 nucleotides read TGTGCCAGCAGTCCGACAGAGTTGAACACTGAAGCTTTCTTT.

This rearrangement joins TRBV27 to TRBJ1-2; D is ambiguous. V lost 8 bases and J 1 base, leaving 11 bases between the germline ends. From germline, CDR1 is MNHEY and CDR2 SMNVEV (reference sequence). The CDR3 covers 13 residues. The CDR3 coding sequence is TGTGCCAGCCGGTTTCACAGTAACTATGGCTACACCTTC. It yields the protein CASRFHSNYGYTF.

The chain has TRBV6-4 and TRBJ1-2; 7 bases match TRBD1. The CDR3 length is 15 residues. Germline CDR1 reads MRHNA; CDR2 reads SNTAGT. The V gene end was trimmed by 4 bases and the J gene end by 3 bases; junction bases not matched to a gene: 8. CDR3 DNA: TGTGCCAGCAGTGCTGACAGGGTAGGCTACTATGGCTACACCTTC. It yields the protein CASSADRVGYYGYTF.

The chain employs TRBV28 and TRBJ2-7; TRBD1 aligns across 8 bases. CDR3 length: 15 residues. The junction had 9 bases not matched to a gene; V was cut back by 4 bases and J by 4 bases. Germline V gene sequence: CDR1 MDHEN, CDR2 SYDVKM. CDR3 nucleotide sequence: TGTGCCAGCAGTTCTCTGGACAGGGTGAGGTACGAGCAGTACTTC. Its translation: CASSSLDRVRYEQYF.

V and J are TRBV19 and TRBJ1-4; no firm D call. The V gene lost 7 bases and the J gene lost 10 bases, with 13 bases spanning the gap. The CDR3 spans 12 residues. The germline V gene has CDR1 LNHDA and CDR2 SQIVND (reference sequence). CDR3: CASTMGDGKLFF. The CDR3 DNA follows: TGTGCCAGTACTATGGGAGACGGAAAACTGTTTTTT.

The rearrangement uses TRBV19 and TRBJ1-5; 7 bases are shared with TRBD1. V dropped 5 bases and J dropped 9; count of bases not matched to a gene: 7. This CDR3 region has 13 residues. Germline loops: CDR1 LNHDA, CDR2 SQIVND (reference sequence). CDR3 coding DNA: TGTGCCAGTAGTGGGGGACAGCGGCTGCCCCAGCATTTT. Protein product: CASSGGQRLPQHF. Full variable domain (remainder filled in from reference TRBV19 and TRBJ1-5): DGGITQSPKYLFRKEGQNVTLSCEQNLNHDAMYWYRQDPGQGLRLIYYSQIVNDFQKGDIAEGYSVSREKKESFPLTVTSAQKNPTAFYLCASSGGQRLPQHFGDGTRLSIL.

CDR3 nucleotides: TGTGCCAGCAGCCCCACTGTTACCTACGAGCAGTACTTC. Residues: CASSPTVTYEQYF. The J gene is TRBJ2-7, the V gene TRBV7-6; D unclear. The germline gives CDR1 SGHVS, CDR2 FNYEAQ. Between the trimmed V and J ends, which lost 5 bases and 2 bases, there was a span of 10 bases. This CDR3 has 13 amino acids. Drawing the rest from reference TRBV7-6 and TRBJ2-7, the complete variable domain is GAGVSQSPRYKVTKRGQDVALRCDPISGHVSLYWYRQALGQGPEFLTYFNYEAQQDKSGLPNDRFSAERPEGSISTLTIQRTEQRDSAMYRCASSPTVTYEQYFGPGTRLTVT.

DNA for the CDR3: TGTGCCAGCGGGATCCTAGCGGCCTCCCCTCGCATTGCAGATACGCAGTATTTT. Its protein product is CASGILAASPRIADTQYF. The chain is built from TRBV2 and TRBJ2-3; TRBD2 aligns across 7 bases. Per germline, CDR1 SNHLY and CDR2 FYNNEI. This CDR3 region has 18 residues. V was pared by 8 bases and J by 4 bases, with 21 bases of the junction left unmatched.

V and J are TRBV29-1 and TRBJ2-2, with 10 bases identical to TRBD2. V shed 6 bases, J shed 0 bases, and the junction held 7 bases outside the gene matches. The germline gives CDR1 SQVTM, CDR2 ANQGSEA. The CDR3 is made up of 16 amino acids. CDR3 nucleotides: TGCAGCGTCCCGGGACTAGCGTTCGCGAACACCGGGGAGCTGTTTTTT. Residues: CSVPGLAFANTGELFF.

This clone is a singleton in its sample. One junction end disagrees with the germline gene, perhaps due to a read error. The chain carries TRBV6-6 and TRBJ2-6, with TRBD1 as a possible D gene (7 bases). CDR3 length: 15 amino acids. Germline V gene sequence: CDR1 MNHNY, CDR2 SVGAGI (reference sequence). The CDR3 DNA sequence: TGTGCCAGCAGCCTCAGGGGGACTGGGGCCAGCGTCCTGACTTTC. It is translated as CASSLRGTGASVLTF.

The chain has TRBV7-3 and TRBJ2-2, with TRBD2 as a possible D gene (5 bases). CDR1 and CDR2 from the germline V gene are SGHTA and FQGTGA. The CDR3 is 15 residues long. V was clipped by 5 bases and J by 0 bases, with 10 bases between them. The CDR3 DNA reads as TGTGCCAGCAGCGCCCCCGGGACGAACACCGGGGAGCTGTTTTTT. Residues: CASSAPGTNTGELFF.

This chain uses TRBV7-2 with TRBJ1-2; D ambiguous. The CDR3 length is 14 residues. In germline, CDR1 is SGHTA, CDR2 FQGNSA. The germline V and J ends were trimmed by 2 bases and 3 bases, with 10 bases remaining between them. CDR3 DNA sequence: TGTGCCAGCAGCTTATGGTCAGTGGACTATGGCTACACCTTC. This encodes CASSLWSVDYGYTF. Filled out from reference TRBV7-2 and TRBJ1-2, the complete variable domain reads GAGVSQSPSNKVTEKGKDVELRCDPISGHTALYWYRQSLGQGLEFLIYFQGNSAPDKSGLPSDRFSAERTGGSVSTLTIQRTQQEDSAVYLCASSLWSVDYGYTFGSGTRLTVV.

The chain is built from TRBV14 and TRBJ2-7; 8 nucleotides align to TRBD2. CDR1 is SGHDN and CDR2 is FVKESK in the germline V gene. This CDR3 has 14 residues. The J segment lost 5 bases and the V segment lost 6 bases, leaving 9 bases of the junction unmatched. Here the CDR3 reads CASRRGGAGHEQYF. In DNA, the CDR3 is TGTGCCAGCAGACGGGGGGGGGCTGGCCACGAGCAGTACTTC.

This sequence joins TRBV7-9 and TRBJ2-1, with D hard to call. There are 10 residues in the CDR3. Trimming shortened V by 6 bases and J by 10 bases, and 7 bases separated the two germline ends. Germline V gene lookup returns CDR1 SEHNR and CDR2 FQNEAQ (reference sequence). The CDR3 loop reads CASSYTEQFF. DNA for the CDR3: TGTGCCAGCAGTTACACCGAGCAGTTCTTC.

This clone was counted a single time. The J gene is TRBJ1-6, the V gene TRBV11-2; D is possibly TRBD1 (6 bases). Deletions cut 5 bases from V and 6 bases from J, with 14 bases between. The germline CDR1 and CDR2 sequences are SGHAT and FQNNGV. The CDR3 covers 15 residues. The DNA of the CDR3 is TGTGCCAGCAGCGGCTGGACAGACCTTAATTCACCCCTCCACTTT. The encoded protein is CASSGWTDLNSPLHF.